A selection of T cell receptor beta chains follows, all from one sample in a study of T cells after yellow fever vaccination. TCRdb passed the 5' RACE reads through MiXCR, listing each CDR3 protein once. Seen here are over 250,000 distinct CDR3 sequences, roughly 4% observed once, and the top ten hold approximately 25%. Sample: PBMCs, taken 5 days after the yellow fever booster vaccination. Receptors originate from a man aged 18 to 35 who received the YFV17D yellow fever vaccine. Each CDR3 is given with its conserved first and last residue. A D gene is named only where the DNA matches it firmly. The size of a clone is reported for some rows only, either as once, few or many, or as a class for expanded clones.

v_call: TRBV28
d_call: -
j_call: TRBJ2-5
clone_size: many
cdr3_nt: TGTGCCAGCAGCCCCACATCCCCGGGGGAGACCCAGTACTTC
cdr3_aa: CASSPTSPGETQYF

v_call: TRBV29-1
d_call: TRBD1
j_call: TRBJ2-7
clone_size: few
cdr3_nt: TGCAGCGTTGCCCGGGGGACAGGGGACTCCGAGCAGTACTTC
cdr3_aa: CSVARGTGDSEQYF

v_call: TRBV28
d_call: TRBD1
j_call: TRBJ2-1
clone_size: few
cdr3_nt: TGTGCCAGCAGATTGACAGGGGCCTACAATGAGCAGTTCTTC
cdr3_aa: CASRLTGAYNEQFF

v_call: TRBV7-8
d_call: -
j_call: TRBJ1-2
clone_size: -
cdr3_nt: TGTGCCAGCAGCTTAGCAATTCAGGTCTATGGCTACACCTTC
cdr3_aa: CASSLAIQVYGYTF

v_call: TRBV7-3
d_call: TRBD2
j_call: TRBJ2-3
clone_size: -
cdr3_nt: TGTGCCAGCAGCGAGAGCGGGGGGGCGGGATATACGCAGTATTTT
cdr3_aa: CASSESGGAGYTQYF

v_call: TRBV5-1
d_call: -
j_call: TRBJ1-5
clone_size: -
cdr3_nt: TGCGCCAGCAGTTTTTGGGGGCTGAATCAGCCCCAGCATTTT
cdr3_aa: CASSFWGLNQPQHF

v_call: TRBV5-1
d_call: -
j_call: TRBJ1-1
clone_size: -
cdr3_nt: TGCGCCGGCCAACGGGACGAAGGTGGTGAAGCTTTCTTT
cdr3_aa: CAGQRDEGGEAFF

v_call: TRBV20-1
d_call: TRBD1
j_call: TRBJ2-6
clone_size: many
cdr3_nt: TGCAGTTGGCTGACAGGGGCTGGGGCCAACGTCCTGACTTTC
cdr3_aa: CSWLTGAGANVLTF

v_call: TRBV20-1
d_call: TRBD2
j_call: TRBJ2-1
clone_size: many
cdr3_nt: TGCAGTCCCACGGGGGGCAATGAGCAGTTCTTC
cdr3_aa: CSPTGGNEQFF

v_call: TRBV6-5
d_call: -
j_call: TRBJ1-6
clone_size: -
cdr3_nt: TGTGCCAGCACCATTGGACGGTTTGGGGCACCCCTCCACTTT
cdr3_aa: CASTIGRFGAPLHF

v_call: TRBV7-9
d_call: -
j_call: TRBJ1-2
clone_size: many
cdr3_nt: TGTGCCAGCAGCTTAACCTCTTATGGCTACACCTTC
cdr3_aa: CASSLTSYGYTF

v_call: TRBV6-2/TRBV6-3
d_call: -
j_call: TRBJ2-5
clone_size: many
cdr3_nt: TGTGCCAGCAGTCCCCTGGGGGAGACCCAGTACTTC
cdr3_aa: CASSPLGETQYF

v_call: TRBV5-1
d_call: -
j_call: TRBJ1-2
clone_size: -
cdr3_nt: TGCGCCAGCAGCTTGGTATCCCGGGTCGCCCTCTATGGCTACACCTTC
cdr3_aa: CASSLVSRVALYGYTF

v_call: TRBV5-1
d_call: -
j_call: TRBJ1-1
clone_size: many
cdr3_nt: TGCGCCAGCAGCTTGTTCGAGAATGAAGCTTTCTTT
cdr3_aa: CASSLFENEAFF

v_call: TRBV4-1
d_call: -
j_call: TRBJ1-1
clone_size: few
cdr3_nt: TGCGCCAGCAGCCGCCCCGGATACATGAACACTGAAGCTTTCTTT
cdr3_aa: CASSRPGYMNTEAFF

v_call: TRBV9
d_call: TRBD2
j_call: TRBJ2-3
clone_size: many
cdr3_nt: TGTGCCAGCAGCCGATCCGGGACTAGTACCACAGATACGCAGTATTTT
cdr3_aa: CASSRSGTSTTDTQYF

v_call: TRBV4-3
d_call: TRBD1
j_call: TRBJ1-2
clone_size: -
cdr3_nt: TGCGCCAGCAGCCAAGACGCTAAAGGGGGCCGTGGCTACACCTTC
cdr3_aa: CASSQDAKGGRGYTF

v_call: TRBV29-1
d_call: -
j_call: TRBJ2-5
clone_size: -
cdr3_nt: TGCAGCGTTACCCCGTCCTCCCAAGAGACCCAGTACTTC
cdr3_aa: CSVTPSSQETQYF

v_call: TRBV5-1
d_call: TRBD2
j_call: TRBJ2-3
clone_size: few
cdr3_nt: TGCGCCAGCAGCTTCGGTAGCGGGGGCACAGATACGCAGTATTTT
cdr3_aa: CASSFGSGGTDTQYF

v_call: TRBV5-1
d_call: TRBD2
j_call: TRBJ2-3
clone_size: -
cdr3_nt: TGCGCCAGCAGCTCCCCCGGGGGGGATACGCAGTATTTT
cdr3_aa: CASSSPGGDTQYF

v_call: TRBV9
d_call: -
j_call: TRBJ1-2
clone_size: few
cdr3_nt: TGTGCCAGCAGCTCCCGGTTTGGGGACAACTATGGCTACACCTTC
cdr3_aa: CASSSRFGDNYGYTF

v_call: TRBV5-4
d_call: TRBD1
j_call: TRBJ1-2
clone_size: many
cdr3_nt: TGTGCCAGCAGCCTGGACGGACAGGGGGCGCGTGGCTACACCTTC
cdr3_aa: CASSLDGQGARGYTF

v_call: TRBV29-1
d_call: TRBD1
j_call: TRBJ1-6
clone_size: few
cdr3_nt: TGCAGCGTCCGGACAGGGGAAAGTTCACCCCTCCACTTT
cdr3_aa: CSVRTGESSPLHF

v_call: TRBV7-9
d_call: -
j_call: TRBJ1-1
clone_size: -
cdr3_nt: TGTGCCAGCAGCGCGCAACAGGGAATTGAAGCTTTCTTT
cdr3_aa: CASSAQQGIEAFF

v_call: TRBV10-3
d_call: -
j_call: TRBJ1-5
clone_size: -
cdr3_nt: TGTGCCATCTGTGACGCCGGGACCGGCAATCAGCCCCAGCATTTT
cdr3_aa: CAICDAGTGNQPQHF

v_call: TRBV6-5
d_call: -
j_call: TRBJ1-2
clone_size: few
cdr3_nt: TGTGCCACCAAAAGGCGGGGGATATATGGCTACACCTTC
cdr3_aa: CATKRRGIYGYTF

v_call: TRBV18
d_call: -
j_call: TRBJ2-7
clone_size: many
cdr3_nt: TGTGCCAGCTCACCCGGGGTGACGCTAGGCGAGCAGTACTTC
cdr3_aa: CASSPGVTLGEQYF

v_call: TRBV7-9
d_call: TRBD2
j_call: TRBJ2-1
clone_size: many
cdr3_nt: TGTGCCAGCAGCTTACTGGCGGGGGATAATGAGCAGTTCTTC
cdr3_aa: CASSLLAGDNEQFF

v_call: TRBV5-4
d_call: -
j_call: TRBJ1-5
clone_size: few
cdr3_nt: TGTGCCAGCAGCCCGGACGGGGACAATCAGCCCCAGCATTTT
cdr3_aa: CASSPDGDNQPQHF

v_call: TRBV7-8
d_call: -
j_call: TRBJ1-6
clone_size: -
cdr3_nt: TGTGCCAGCAGCTTAGTTTTGCAGGATTCACCCCTCCACTTT
cdr3_aa: CASSLVLQDSPLHF

v_call: TRBV25-1
d_call: -
j_call: TRBJ1-6
clone_size: -
cdr3_nt: TGTGCCGTTTGGGTCGGGGGTAATTCACCCCTCCACTTT
cdr3_aa: CAVWVGGNSPLHF

v_call: TRBV4-3
d_call: -
j_call: TRBJ1-1
clone_size: -
cdr3_nt: TGCGCCAGCAGCCAATTCCAGACCACTGAAGCTTTCTTT
cdr3_aa: CASSQFQTTEAFF

v_call: TRBV20-1
d_call: -
j_call: TRBJ2-6
clone_size: -
cdr3_nt: TGCAGTGCTATTACAGGAACCTCTGGGGCCAACGTCCTGACTTTC
cdr3_aa: CSAITGTSGANVLTF

v_call: TRBV5-1
d_call: -
j_call: TRBJ2-4
clone_size: many
cdr3_nt: TGCGCCAGCAAACCCCCAGGGATACAAAACATTCAGTACTTC
cdr3_aa: CASKPPGIQNIQYF

v_call: TRBV11-2
d_call: -
j_call: TRBJ2-1
clone_size: -
cdr3_nt: TGTGCCAGCAGCTTTCACACCCTCTCACGAAATGAGCAGTTCTTC
cdr3_aa: CASSFHTLSRNEQFF

v_call: TRBV7-2
d_call: TRBD2
j_call: TRBJ2-5
clone_size: few
cdr3_nt: TGTGCCAGCAGCTTCCAGCGGGGGAGGGAGACCCAGTACTTC
cdr3_aa: CASSFQRGRETQYF

v_call: TRBV7-9
d_call: -
j_call: TRBJ2-6
clone_size: few
cdr3_nt: TGTGCCATCAGCTTAGCCTCGGGGGCTGGGGCCAACGTCCTGACTTTC
cdr3_aa: CAISLASGAGANVLTF

v_call: TRBV7-2
d_call: TRBD2
j_call: TRBJ2-3
clone_size: -
cdr3_nt: TGTGCCAGCAGAGTCGGTGGCGGGGGGGCCTCCGCAGATACGCAGTATTTT
cdr3_aa: CASRVGGGGASADTQYF

v_call: TRBV4-2
d_call: TRBD1
j_call: TRBJ2-1
clone_size: -
cdr3_nt: TGTGCCAGCAGCCAAGGTTGGGCAGGGGGCGGCTCCTACAATGAGCAGTTCTTC
cdr3_aa: CASSQGWAGGGSYNEQFF

v_call: TRBV5-4
d_call: TRBD1
j_call: TRBJ1-6
clone_size: few
cdr3_nt: TGTGCCAGCAGCTTGCGGCGGCAGGGGGATTCACCCCTCCACTTT
cdr3_aa: CASSLRRQGDSPLHF

v_call: TRBV28
d_call: -
j_call: TRBJ1-2
clone_size: few
cdr3_nt: TGTGCCAGCCGACCAACGCGGGGGGGTCGTGGCTATGGCTACACCTTC
cdr3_aa: CASRPTRGGRGYGYTF

v_call: TRBV4-1
d_call: -
j_call: TRBJ1-1
clone_size: -
cdr3_nt: TGCGCCAGCAGCCACGGGGGGCGAGGCACTGAAGCTTTCTTT
cdr3_aa: CASSHGGRGTEAFF

v_call: TRBV7-2
d_call: -
j_call: TRBJ2-6
clone_size: -
cdr3_nt: TGTGCCAGCAGCTTAGTGGGCAGAATAGACTCTGGGGCCAACGTCCTGACTTTC
cdr3_aa: CASSLVGRIDSGANVLTF

v_call: TRBV19
d_call: -
j_call: TRBJ1-1
clone_size: many
cdr3_nt: TGTGCCAGTAGTCGGACGGTGAATGTAGGTGAAGCTTTCTTT
cdr3_aa: CASSRTVNVGEAFF

v_call: TRBV10-3
d_call: -
j_call: TRBJ2-2
clone_size: many
cdr3_nt: TGTGCCATCAGCGGCGCCGAGAACACCGGGGAGCTGTTTTTT
cdr3_aa: CAISGAENTGELFF

v_call: TRBV5-1
d_call: -
j_call: TRBJ1-3
clone_size: -
cdr3_nt: TGCGCCAGCAGCTTGTCGGGGATTGGAAACACCATATATTTT
cdr3_aa: CASSLSGIGNTIYF

v_call: TRBV7-9
d_call: -
j_call: TRBJ2-5
clone_size: -
cdr3_nt: TGTGCCAGCAGCTTAGTAGTCGCCCCACGGACCCAGTACTTC
cdr3_aa: CASSLVVAPRTQYF

v_call: TRBV25-1
d_call: -
j_call: TRBJ1-1
clone_size: -
cdr3_nt: TGTGCCAGCAGTGGCAACGAATGGGACACTGAAGCTTTCTTT
cdr3_aa: CASSGNEWDTEAFF

v_call: TRBV7-2
d_call: -
j_call: TRBJ2-4
clone_size: -
cdr3_nt: TGTGCCAGCAGCTTAGGCCCGATTAAGTGGGGTGACATTCAGTACTTC
cdr3_aa: CASSLGPIKWGDIQYF

v_call: TRBV6-1
d_call: TRBD1
j_call: TRBJ1-6
clone_size: -
cdr3_nt: TGTGCCAGCAGTGTACCGGGACAGGTTAATTCACCCCTCCACTTT
cdr3_aa: CASSVPGQVNSPLHF

v_call: TRBV5-4
d_call: -
j_call: TRBJ2-1
clone_size: many
cdr3_nt: TGTGCCAGCAGCTTGGCAGGGGACAATGAGCAGTTCTTC
cdr3_aa: CASSLAGDNEQFF

v_call: TRBV20-1
d_call: -
j_call: TRBJ1-1
clone_size: few
cdr3_nt: TGCAGTGCTAGAACCGACACAGGGAGTAACACTGAAGCTTTCTTT
cdr3_aa: CSARTDTGSNTEAFF

v_call: TRBV25-1
d_call: -
j_call: TRBJ2-3
clone_size: -
cdr3_nt: TGTGCCAGCAGTTCCGTGTGGGCTACGCAGTATTTT
cdr3_aa: CASSSVWATQYF

v_call: TRBV5-1
d_call: -
j_call: TRBJ1-6
clone_size: few
cdr3_nt: TGCGCCAGCAGAGACACCAGGAGTAATTCACCCCTCCACTTT
cdr3_aa: CASRDTRSNSPLHF

v_call: TRBV7-9
d_call: -
j_call: TRBJ2-1
clone_size: -
cdr3_nt: TGTGCCAGCAGCTTACAGGGAATTTACACCGACAATGAGCAGTTCTTC
cdr3_aa: CASSLQGIYTDNEQFF